The present TCR beta chain was sequenced within a study of PD-1 and CTLA-4 blockade in melanoma. A few counts support this clone. Germline lookup yields CDR1 MNHNS and CDR2 SASEGT. The CDR3 length is 14 residues. Trimming cost V 0 bases and J 7 bases, with 9 bases left between them. TCRdb's copy holds only in-frame clones and misses some; the assay was immunoSEQ multiplex PCR. The data contain around 20,000 clones, 70% to 90% of them singletons. The TCR originated in a human donor with melanoma. The chain uses TRBV6-1 and TRBJ2-2; unclear D gene. The sample was CD8+ T cells from peripheral blood, taken before anti-PD-1 treatment. The CDR3 spells CASSEAETYGELFF. In nucleotides, the CDR3 is TGTGCCAGCAGTGAAGCGGAGACCTACGGGGAGCTGTTTTTT.